This TCR beta chain was profiled in a study of shared clonotypes between healthy human individuals (dated by TCRdb to the early 2020s). Concerning the study at large: Three men and a couple of women, aged 18 to 49 years, made up the cohort. For each donor, CD4 naive and CD4 memory were each given three plates, CD8 naive was given two plates, and CD8 memory was given one plate. To estimate repertoire size and how much clonotypes are shared between individuals, the study performed deep sequencing of blood TCR repertoires from five healthy adults. Libraries were prepared and TCR repertoires were sequenced by different laboratories using diverse techniques, in order to increase sequencing depth and limit assay-specific biases. Leukapheresis yielded between about 0.8 and 9.5 billion PBMCs per donor.

General findings and caveats noted by the study authors: Rarefaction of sorted-subset datasets indicated incomplete sequencing despite the large sequencing depth. Larger estimated clonotype richness was generally found for naive subsets than for memory subsets. Because the study included only a small number of donors, the genetic and exposure-history diversity represented was limited. Based on pairwise subsampling, the degree of clonotype sharing among donors was expected to be affected by sequencing depth. Approximately 5% of naive CD4, 3.5% of naive CD8, 2.3% of memory CD4, and over 0.35% of memory CD8 clonotypes were shared across several donors. Only blood was sampled, and tissue TCR repertoires likely differ from those in blood. Clonotypes shared by all four sorted-subset donors showed higher generation probabilities than non-shared clonotypes.

To note about this clone: This receptor's antigen is unknown. Base qualities are not recorded, but no much larger clone differs from it by a single base.

Donors were healthy HIV-negative adults with no recently reported acute infections or vaccinations. Only Caucasian adults living in Nashville, Tennessee, USA were represented among the donors. CD4+ T cells were enriched by magnetic negative selection, after which naive cells were positively selected on CD45RA and the negative fraction was taken as the memory subset. Blood was obtained by leukapheresis, after which PBMCs were separated by Ficoll-Histopaque density gradient centrifugation and cryopreserved in liquid nitrogen vapor phase. Analytical flow cytometry was used to check the purity and quantity of each magnetically sorted T cell population. Genomic DNA was isolated from every sorted fraction and measured by UV absorbance on a Nanodrop 2000c. The germline ends are 6 bases apart after V is trimmed by 0 bases and J by 2 bases. The CDR3 numbers 15 residues from cysteine through phenylalanine. Only the CDR3 region is kept as DNA, spanning 45 bases read in frame from base 1. The germline V gene encodes CDR1 SGHRS and CDR2 YFSETQ.

Using the deep immunoSEQ assay, TCR CDR3 regions were amplified from genomic DNA by multiplex PCR. Extracted genomic DNA from each cell subset was spread evenly across all wells of several immunoSEQ 96-well plates, with each plate serving as a replicate. For sorted subsets, each replicate PCR was loaded with approximately 190 ng genomic DNA, equivalent to 30,000 to 35,000 T cell genomes. The purified libraries were quantified using a Qubit 3.0 fluorometer, sized with a Bioanalyzer 2100, and then quantified again using the KAPA Library Quantification kit. Each immunoSEQ 96-well plate was sequenced on its own single-read 150-cycle Illumina NextSeq 550 flow cell. For the original study's pipeline: Because the immunoSEQ output held only junctional sequences and lacked quality scores, the filtering could not match the filtering applied to full-length reads. To assign V/J genes and CDR3, sequences were annotated against IMGT germline references using PyIR, a Python wrapper for IgBLAST v1.9. Reads were removed for weak V/J assignments (E-value above 1e-6), missing CDR3, stop codons, out-of-frame junctions, or ambiguous translated residues. V3J clonotypes were defined as sequences sharing the same inferred V gene, J gene, and CDR3 amino acid sequence. Percentage overlap between repertoires was calculated by dividing the number of shared unique clonotypes by the size of the smaller repertoire. Richness of each repertoire was evaluated using RTK rarefaction, the Chao1 estimator, and Recon v2.1 estimates of unobserved clonotypes. Generation probabilities were computed with OLGA for all TCRbeta clonotypes obtained by the gDNA method from several donors. TCRdb carries this immuneACCESS record with in-frame sequences only. Its versions omit some clonotypes, under half of them owing to an unresolved V gene in the studies checked, with the rest unexplained. The DNA gave D and trimming, while V, J and clone size come from that table. The sample table holds more than 2,000,000 clones, of which around nine tenths were seen once. The top ten hold over 0.12% of the sample.

The TCR was taken from a man between 18 and 29 years old in good health. This receptor chain uses TRBV5-1 and TRBJ2-6; no D segment can be confidently identified. The sample taken for sequencing was naive CD4+ T cells sorted from blood. Taken with the paper, the label for cell subset or site translates to: CD45RA+ positively selected. Here the CDR3 is given as CASSLVTTGANVLTF. The DNA sequence is given as TGCGCCAGCAGCTTGGTGACAACTGGGGCCAACGTCCTGACTTTC.